A single sample is the source of the 22 T cell receptor beta chains below, sequenced in a study of T cell responses to AZD1222 COVID-19 vaccine. Data came from immunoSEQ multiplex PCR; TCRdb stores just in-frame clones and leaves some out. The sample contains some 64,000 clones, over 60% of which appear only once. Specimen: peripheral blood, collected on day 0 of AZD1222 vaccination. These receptors originate from an adult in good health.

The sample holds many counts of this clone. This chain connects TRBV6-5 to TRBJ1-4; tentative D call: TRBD1 (5 bases). The CDR3 length is 14 residues. The germline gives CDR1 MNHEY, CDR2 SVGAGI. Trimming removed 2 bases at V and 2 bases at J, with 6 bases between. CDR3 DNA: TGTGCCAGCAGTTACGGGGGGACTAATGAAAAACTGTTTTTT. This translates into CASSYGGTNEKLFF.

Written as DNA, the CDR3 is TGCAGCGTCGGACGGGATGAGCAGTTCTTC. This encodes CSVGRDEQFF. The chain couples TRBV29-1 to TRBJ2-1; D unclear. The CDR3 consists of 10 residues. CDR1 and CDR2 from the germline V gene are SQVTM and ANQGSEA. V was clipped by 6 bases and J by 8 bases, with 8 bases between them.

This rearrangement joins TRBV4-2 to TRBJ2-5; TRBD1 might be the D (6 bases). Trimming took off 4 bases at V and 2 bases at J, with 8 bases between the two ends. This CDR3 spans 13 amino acids. CDR1 is LGHNA and CDR2 is YNFKEQ in the germline V gene. The CDR3 nucleotides read TGTGCCAGCAGCCTCAGGGGACAAGAGACCCAGTACTTC. This sequence encodes CASSLRGQETQYF.

The rearrangement uses TRBV19 and TRBJ1-5; possibly TRBD1 for D (5 bases). Germline loops: CDR1 LNHDA, CDR2 SQIVND (reference sequence). The CDR3 totals 15 residues. With 9 bases removed from V and 0 bases from J, the gap between germline ends came to 15 bases. In DNA form, the CDR3 reads TGTGCCAGCCGAACGACAGATCTTAGCAATCAGCCCCAGCATTTT. Translation: CASRTTDLSNQPQHF.

This chain connects TRBV25-1 to TRBJ1-2; D is unclear. This CDR3 is 14 amino acids long. V lost 1 base and J lost 7, with 13 bases in between. From germline, CDR1 is MGHDK and CDR2 SYGVNS. DNA of the CDR3: TGTGCCAGCAGTGAATCGGCGGGAGGAGGTGGCTACACCTTC. It yields the protein CASSESAGGGGYTF.

The chain links TRBV15 to TRBJ2-7, with D perhaps being TRBD1 or TRBD2 (5 bases each). Germline values: CDR1 LNHNV, CDR2 YYDKDF (reference sequence). This CDR3 spans 16 amino acids. The V and J ends lost 1 base and 3 bases respectively, with 16 bases between them. The CDR3 DNA follows: TGTGCCACCAGCAGAGGCCCGGGGACCTCTGGCTACGAGCAGTACTTC. It encodes CATSRGPGTSGYEQYF.

The chain joins TRBV7-2 to TRBJ1-1, with D unresolved. V gave up 3 bases and J gave up 0 bases, with 5 bases separating them. Germline V gives CDR1 SGHTA, CDR2 FQGNSA. This CDR3 is 13 amino acids long. The CDR3: CASSFWMNTEAFF. CDR3 DNA sequence: TGTGCCAGCAGCTTTTGGATGAACACTGAAGCTTTCTTT.

This clone was observed a few times. The chain employs TRBV5-1 and TRBJ1-1; D gene ambiguous. The CDR3 length is 13 residues. V lost 3 bases and J 6 bases, leaving 12 bases between the germline ends. Germline V gives CDR1 SGHRS, CDR2 YFSETQ. The CDR3, as DNA: TGCGCCAGCAGCTCGTCCCTTCAGGCTGAAGCTTTCTTT. As protein: CASSSSLQAEAFF.

The chain carries TRBV3-1 (or the pseudogene TRBV3-2) and TRBJ1-5; TRBD1 matches 7 bases. Trimming cost V 0 bases and J 3 bases; bases outside gene matches: 2. The CDR3 has 15 amino acids. The germline V gene has CDR1 LGHDT and CDR2 YNNKEL (reference sequence). The CDR3 sequence is CASSQEGQFNQPQHF. The CDR3 coding sequence is TGTGCCAGCAGCCAAGAGGGACAGTTCAATCAGCCCCAGCATTTT.

V usage is TRBV11-2 and J usage is TRBJ1-1; D call uncertain. Trimming took 6 bases from V and 0 from J, leaving 8 bases between them. Germline V lookup: CDR1 SGHAT, CDR2 FQNNGV. This CDR3 is built from 13 residues. This CDR3 is CASSPDLNTEAFF. CDR3 bases: TGTGCCAGCAGTCCCGACCTGAACACTGAAGCTTTCTTT.

The table lists this clone with a few counts. This chain's CDR3 is CASSSRQYNSPLHF. The CDR3 DNA is TGTGCCAGCAGCTCTCGACAGTACAATTCACCCCTCCACTTT. J is TRBJ1-6 and V is TRBV13; maybe TRBD1 (5 bases). V lost 4 bases to trimming and J lost 7 bases, with 11 bases between them. This CDR3 has 14 amino acids. In germline, CDR1 is PRHDT, CDR2 FYEKMQ (reference sequence).

This clone was seen once. The chain joins TRBV10-3 to TRBJ1-4, with TRBD1 identical over 12 bases. The germline V gene has CDR1 ENHRY and CDR2 SYGVKD. J lost 3 bases, V lost 5 bases, and 10 bases had no gene match. The CDR3 extends over 18 amino acids. The CDR3 sequence: CAISRPPGQGAPNEKLFF. The CDR3 DNA follows: TGTGCCATCAGTCGACCCCCGGGACAGGGGGCACCTAATGAAAAACTGTTTTTT.

The rearrangement joins TRBV13 to TRBJ2-7, with D perhaps assigned TRBD1 or TRBD2 (5 bases each). The CDR3 is 14 residues long. The germline V gene has CDR1 PRHDT and CDR2 FYEKMQ (reference sequence). The V end was cut by 6 bases, the J end by 6 bases, with 18 bases between. CDR3 loop: CASSYSGTQGEQYF. CDR3 DNA: TGTGCCAGCAGTTACTCCGGGACCCAGGGCGAGCAGTACTTC.

V usage is TRBV5-1 and J usage is TRBJ2-7, with D perhaps matching TRBD2 (5 bases). V was clipped by 7 bases and J by 2 bases, with 16 bases between them. This CDR3 is 14 amino acids long. Germline CDR1 and CDR2: SGHRS and YFSETQ. CDR3 DNA sequence: TGCGCCAGCGGACCACGAGGGCGCCCCTACGAGCAGTACTTC. Encoded protein: CASGPRGRPYEQYF.

The chain links TRBV24-1 to TRBJ1-1, with D possibly matching TRBD1 (6 bases). CDR3 size: 14 residues. V lost 7 bases and J 1 base, leaving 12 bases between the germline ends. CDR1 is KGHDR, CDR2 SFDVKD, per germline. The CDR3 DNA reads as TGTGCCACCAGCTCAGGGGAAAAGAACACTGAAGCTTTCTTT. This sequence encodes CATSSGEKNTEAFF.

The rearrangement uses TRBV6-1 and TRBJ1-1; D remains unclear. V was cut by 2 bases and J by 6 bases, with 10 bases left in between. Germline values: CDR1 MNHNS, CDR2 SASEGT. CDR3 length: 13 residues. The CDR3 region is CASSEWEGAEAFF. DNA for the CDR3: TGTGCCAGCAGTGAATGGGAGGGAGCTGAAGCTTTCTTT.

The gene calls are TRBV9 and TRBJ2-1; no clear D gene. This CDR3 is 13 amino acids long. CDR1 and CDR2 from the germline V gene are SGDLS and YYNGEE. Trimming stripped 9 bases from V and 4 bases from J, with 14 bases between. The CDR3 spells CATVLGSYNEQFF. CDR3 DNA: TGTGCCACCGTCCTGGGTTCGTACAATGAGCAGTTCTTC.

J is TRBJ1-4 and V is TRBV10-2; a possible D gene is TRBD1 (6 bases). Trimming took 3 bases from V and 0 from J, leaving 8 bases between them. This CDR3 region has 15 residues. CDR1 is WSHSY and CDR2 is SAAADI in the germline V gene. The CDR3 DNA is TGCGCCAGCAGTGACCCAGGGGCAACTAATGAAAAACTGTTTTTT. It codes for CASSDPGATNEKLFF.

This clone was picked up one time. The chain links TRBV19 to TRBJ1-2; D is unresolved. V was cut by 4 bases and J by 2 bases, with 14 bases left in between. The CDR3 covers 15 residues. The germline V gene has CDR1 LNHDA and CDR2 SQIVND (reference sequence). CDR3 bases: TGTGCCAGTAGTAACAATCTGGACGGCAACTATGGCTACACCTTC. Its translation: CASSNNLDGNYGYTF.

The chain employs TRBV15 and TRBJ1-1; no clear D. The ends were cut back, 0 bases at V and 5 bases at J, with 7 bases in the middle. The CDR3 spans 13 residues. CDR1 is LNHNV, CDR2 YYDKDF, per germline (reference sequence). CDR3: CATSRDRGTEAFF. The CDR3 DNA sequence: TGTGCCACCAGCAGAGATCGGGGAACTGAAGCTTTCTTT.

The CDR3 reads CASSLAGNREYEQFF. The CDR3 DNA follows: TGTGCCAGCAGCTTAGCGGGTAACCGTGAATATGAGCAGTTCTTC. The chain joins TRBV11-2 to TRBJ2-1; D ambiguous. Germline V lookup: CDR1 SGHAT, CDR2 FQNNGV. This CDR3 contains 15 residues. Trimming shortened V by 1 base and J by 8 bases, and 15 bases separated the two germline ends.

The gene calls are TRBV2 and TRBJ1-4; D is perhaps TRBD1 (5 bases). Trimming cost V 2 bases and J 1 base, with 11 bases left between them. The CDR3 totals 16 residues. Germline V CDR1 and CDR2: SNHLY, FYNNEI. The CDR3 is CASSERTTRTNEKLFF. CDR3 DNA sequence: TGTGCCAGCAGTGAAAGGACAACAAGAACTAATGAAAAACTGTTTTTT.